This T cell receptor beta chain was sequenced for a study of cytotoxic CD8 clonotypes in ibrutinib-treated CLL (dated by TCRdb to about 2021). Notes on the research overall: The cohort had ten to twelve relapsed/refractory and more than 14 treatment-naive patients; 17 were IGHV unmutated. Partial responses were observed in 24 patients and complete responses in 2; after a median follow-up of around 68 months, remission was maintained in approximately 14 patients and progression was observed in approximately twelve. The response samples were drawn at a median of 12 months into treatment, with a range of about 6 to 36 months. An average of roughly 270,000 productive templates and around 100,000 productive rearrangements was obtained per sample. Longitudinal samples were available for about 30% of the 86 trial participants. Cryopreserved peripheral blood mononuclear cells were collected at three points: before therapy, at response, and at either sustained remission or disease progression. Overall study outcomes, separate from this receptor: Sampling times were not matched between patients in sustained remission and patients whose disease was progressing, and lymph node repertoires were not examined. Clonality rose at ibrutinib response, remained stable during sustained remission, and dropped back toward baseline at progression. Public clonotypes were rare and either shrank or stayed stable during treatment, and the rise in clonality at ibrutinib response reflected expansion of private clonotypes. Baseline clonality was found to be higher than that of age-matched healthy donors and was strongly correlated with circulating CD8+ T-cell counts.

For TCR beta library preparation, roughly 1.8 micrograms of genomic DNA was extracted from cryopreserved PBMCs. Longitudinal blood samples from CLL patients receiving ibrutinib monotherapy were subjected to high-throughput TCR beta sequencing. The patients were enrolled in a single-center, open-label phase 2 trial of ibrutinib monotherapy. About this clone: Its recognized antigen is unknown. No quality values exist for individual bases; no much larger clone is one base distant.

From the cysteine through the phenylalanine, the CDR3 covers 19 amino acids. The only DNA kept is the CDR3, 57 bases in frame from the first base. CDR1 and CDR2 were assigned from the germline V gene as MGHRA and YSYEKL. Here V drops 4 bases and J drops 3 bases, and the junction holds 19 bases not matched to any gene. The goal of deep resolution MiSeq sequencing was a depth between 1 in 1 million and 1 in 200,000 T cells, and coverage averaged 10x per clonotype. The immunoSEQ hsTCRB Kit was used to generate the TCR beta libraries. In the authors' own workflow: ImmunoSEQ Data Assistant and ImmunoSEQ Analyzer were used for data analysis, and V, D and J genes were assigned according to IMGT definitions. Clonality, which ranges from 0 to 1, was calculated as one minus the normalized Shannon entropy of productive rearrangement frequencies. Only overrepresented clonotypes making up at least 0.05% of each patient's repertoire were included in the public clonotype analysis. Thirteen age-matched healthy donor repertoires from immuneACCESS were used as controls for clonality. The source is immuneACCESS, and TCRdb retained only in-frame sequences with V and J called. Part of the clones is not carried over; for the studies checked, unresolved V genes explain less than half of this, and the remainder is unexplained. V, J and clone size derive from that table, while D and trimming were established from the DNA sequence. The sample includes 35,000 to 45,000 clones, with approximately 51% observed a single time. The top ten hold approximately 20% of the sample.

The sample in question was PBMCs, obtained before ibrutinib treatment. The chain is assembled from TRBV4-1 and TRBJ2-3, with 7 junctional bases fitting TRBD2. This TCR derives from a human donor with chronic lymphocytic leukemia. The CDR3 protein: CASSLREATLGIGTDTQYF. In nucleotides, the sequence is TGCGCCAGCAGCCTCCGGGAGGCGACTCTTGGAATAGGGACAGATACGCAGTATTTT.